The TCR beta chain described here comes from a study of blood T cell repertoires in COVID-19. Whole-study context: Specimens from acute and convalescent COVID-19 originated in the United States, Italy and Spain. T cells, B-cell-depleted T cells, or PBMCs provided the cDNA or gDNA that served as material.

V lost 5 bases to trimming and J lost 0 bases; unmatched junction nucleotides: 11. The CDR3 runs to 19 residues. Germline CDR1 is SGHAT and CDR2 is FQNNGV. In the study's own analysis: Reference gene primer amplification in the assay estimated nucleated cell counts. Sequenced by immunoSEQ multiplex PCR; TCRdb stores in-frame clones only, minus some. That table furnishes V, J and clone size, whereas the DNA furnished D and trimming. The sample holds around 430,000 clones; around 88% are singletons and the top ten take around 12%. During active infection, Seattle patients enrolled and were then monitored through disease.

This receptor was taken from a woman between 50 and 59 years old with COVID-19, enrolled during active disease. This sequence joins TRBV11-2 and TRBJ2-3; 13 positions match TRBD2. Sequenced material: peripheral blood. CDR3 sequence (DNA): TGTGCCAGCAGCGCCCGACTAGCGGGGGGCCGTCTAAGCACAGATACGCAGTATTTT. Its protein is CASSARLAGGRLSTDTQYF.